The rows below give T cell receptor beta chains drawn from one sample of a study of PD-L1 blockade in urothelial cancer. Assay: immunoSEQ multiplex PCR; the TCRdb copy retains only in-frame clones and omits some. The sample has roughly 39,000 clones; 91% are singletons. Here the sequenced sample was PBMCs, taken around atezolizumab (anti-PD-L1) treatment. These receptors all come from a woman aged 60-70 years with urothelial cancer. Each CDR3 is given with its conserved first and last residue. The D gene is left open where the match is weak. Some rows have no size entry. The others give once, few or many, or a class for an expanded clone.

v_call: TRBV5-8; clone_size: NA; d_call: NA; j_call: TRBJ2-1; cdr3_aa: CASTARALGREQFF; cdr3_nt: TGTGCCAGCACCGCCCGGGCTCTGGGGCGGGAGCAGTTCTTC
v_call: TRBV4-3; clone_size: NA; d_call: TRBD2; j_call: TRBJ2-5; cdr3_aa: CASSQDAAGGKETQYF; cdr3_nt: TGCGCCAGCAGCCAAGATGCGGCGGGAGGGAAAGAGACCCAGTACTTC
v_call: TRBV12-2; clone_size: NA; d_call: NA; j_call: TRBJ1-2; cdr3_aa: CASRGVGGDYGYTF; cdr3_nt: TGTGCAAGTCGCGGAGTGGGAGGGGACTATGGCTACACCTTC
v_call: TRBV4-3; clone_size: NA; d_call: TRBD1; j_call: TRBJ2-7; cdr3_aa: CASSQEYSHRGLFEQYF; cdr3_nt: TGCGCCAGCAGCCAAGAGTATAGCCACAGGGGGCTTTTCGAGCAGTACTTC
v_call: TRBV30; clone_size: NA; d_call: NA; j_call: TRBJ1-5; cdr3_aa: CAWNDGGPGQPQHF; cdr3_nt: TGTGCCTGGAATGACGGGGGTCCGGGTCAGCCCCAGCATTTT
v_call: TRBV18; clone_size: NA; d_call: NA; j_call: TRBJ1-2; cdr3_aa: CASSPQDNYGYTF; cdr3_nt: TGTGCCAGCTCACCTCAGGATAACTATGGCTACACCTTC
v_call: TRBV7-9; clone_size: NA; d_call: NA; j_call: TRBJ2-2; cdr3_aa: CASTPERPPGELFF; cdr3_nt: TGTGCCAGCACCCCCGAGAGGCCGCCCGGGGAGCTGTTTTTT
v_call: TRBV5-4; clone_size: NA; d_call: NA; j_call: TRBJ1-4; cdr3_aa: CASSRDRSNEKLFF; cdr3_nt: TGTGCCAGCAGCAGAGACAGGTCTAATGAAAAACTGTTTTTT
v_call: TRBV4-1; clone_size: NA; d_call: TRBD1; j_call: TRBJ2-2; cdr3_aa: CASSPYRGTNTGELFF; cdr3_nt: TGCGCCAGCAGCCCTTACAGGGGTACGAACACCGGGGAGCTGTTTTTT
v_call: TRBV11-2; clone_size: NA; d_call: NA; j_call: TRBJ2-2; cdr3_aa: CASSLIRGRNTGELFF; cdr3_nt: TGTGCCAGCAGCCTCATACGGGGGAGAAACACCGGGGAGCTGTTTTTT
v_call: TRBV19; clone_size: NA; d_call: NA; j_call: TRBJ2-1; cdr3_aa: CASLPTGTLMGNEQFF; cdr3_nt: TGTGCCAGCCTTCCAACCGGGACTCTAATGGGCAATGAGCAGTTCTTC
v_call: TRBV28; clone_size: NA; d_call: NA; j_call: TRBJ2-1; cdr3_aa: CASSLGGFSYNEQFF; cdr3_nt: TGTGCCAGCAGTTTAGGCGGGTTCTCCTACAATGAGCAGTTCTTC
v_call: TRBV15; clone_size: NA; d_call: TRBD1; j_call: TRBJ2-5; cdr3_aa: CATSRSRDRVGETQYF; cdr3_nt: TGTGCCACCAGCAGAAGCCGGGACAGGGTAGGGGAGACCCAGTACTTC
v_call: TRBV5-1; clone_size: NA; d_call: TRBD2; j_call: TRBJ2-3; cdr3_aa: CASSYTSGRKTDTQYF; cdr3_nt: TGCGCCAGCAGCTACACTAGCGGGAGAAAGACAGATACGCAGTATTTT
v_call: TRBV4-3; clone_size: NA; d_call: NA; j_call: TRBJ2-1; cdr3_aa: CASSQGLLGSYNEQFF; cdr3_nt: TGCGCCAGCAGCCAAGGACTTTTGGGCTCCTACAATGAGCAGTTCTTC
v_call: TRBV29-1; clone_size: NA; d_call: TRBD1; j_call: TRBJ2-3; cdr3_aa: CSVSPTGGGTDTQYF; cdr3_nt: TGCAGCGTCTCCCCGACAGGGGGCGGCACAGATACGCAGTATTTT
v_call: TRBV7-2; clone_size: NA; d_call: TRBD1; j_call: TRBJ1-1; cdr3_aa: CASSLDRWNTEAFF; cdr3_nt: TGTGCCAGCAGCTTGGACAGGTGGAACACTGAAGCTTTCTTT
v_call: TRBV2; clone_size: NA; d_call: NA; j_call: TRBJ2-2; cdr3_aa: CASTGQGGKTGELFF; cdr3_nt: TGTGCCAGCACGGGGCAGGGGGGAAAAACCGGGGAGCTGTTTTTT
v_call: TRBV5-1; clone_size: NA; d_call: NA; j_call: TRBJ2-2; cdr3_aa: CASSLVEYTGELFF; cdr3_nt: TGCGCCAGCAGCTTGGTTGAGTACACCGGGGAGCTGTTTTTT
v_call: TRBV11-2; clone_size: NA; d_call: TRBD1; j_call: TRBJ2-3; cdr3_aa: CASSLAGQGGTDTQYF; cdr3_nt: TGTGCCAGCAGCCTAGCAGGACAGGGTGGTACAGATACGCAGTATTTT
v_call: TRBV18; clone_size: NA; d_call: TRBD2; j_call: TRBJ2-5; cdr3_aa: CASSLGLAGVQETQYF; cdr3_nt: TGTGCCAGCTCACTCGGCCTAGCGGGAGTTCAAGAGACCCAGTACTTC
v_call: TRBV19; clone_size: NA; d_call: NA; j_call: TRBJ2-4; cdr3_aa: CASSLDRANIQYF; cdr3_nt: TGTGCCAGTAGTTTGGACAGAGCAAACATTCAGTACTTC
v_call: TRBV11-2; clone_size: NA; d_call: NA; j_call: TRBJ2-7; cdr3_aa: CASSLEGGGTEQYF; cdr3_nt: TGTGCCAGCAGCTTAGAAGGGGGTGGGACAGAGCAGTACTTC
v_call: TRBV28; clone_size: NA; d_call: TRBD1; j_call: TRBJ1-5; cdr3_aa: CASWDRDQPQHF; cdr3_nt: TGTGCCAGTTGGGACAGGGATCAGCCCCAGCATTTT
v_call: TRBV27; clone_size: NA; d_call: TRBD2; j_call: TRBJ2-1; cdr3_aa: CASSFWTSGGYNEQFF; cdr3_nt: TGTGCCAGCAGCTTTTGGACTAGCGGGGGCTACAATGAGCAGTTCTTC
v_call: TRBV4-3; clone_size: medium-sized; d_call: NA; j_call: TRBJ2-6; cdr3_aa: CASSQDGLGRGANVLTF; cdr3_nt: TGCGCCAGCAGCCAAGATGGACTCGGGCGAGGGGCCAACGTCCTGACTTTC
v_call: TRBV18; clone_size: NA; d_call: NA; j_call: TRBJ2-6; cdr3_aa: CASSFLGHHSGANVLTF; cdr3_nt: TGTGCCAGCTCATTTCTGGGACACCACTCTGGGGCCAACGTCCTGACTTTC
v_call: TRBV30; clone_size: NA; d_call: TRBD2; j_call: TRBJ2-3; cdr3_aa: CAWVLAGGPPRTDTQYF; cdr3_nt: TGTGCCTGGGTTTTGGCGGGAGGGCCCCCTAGGACAGATACGCAGTATTTT
v_call: TRBV28; clone_size: NA; d_call: NA; j_call: TRBJ2-7; cdr3_aa: CASSSTYTYEQYF; cdr3_nt: TGTGCCAGCAGCTCTACGTATACCTACGAGCAGTACTTC
v_call: TRBV7-6; clone_size: NA; d_call: NA; j_call: TRBJ2-2; cdr3_aa: CASSLYNSNTGELFF; cdr3_nt: TGTGCCAGCAGCTTATATAATTCGAACACCGGGGAGCTGTTTTTT
v_call: TRBV10-3; clone_size: NA; d_call: TRBD1; j_call: TRBJ2-2; cdr3_aa: CAISERTGNTGELFF; cdr3_nt: TGTGCCATCAGTGAAAGGACAGGGAACACCGGGGAGCTGTTTTTT
v_call: TRBV29-1; clone_size: NA; d_call: TRBD2; j_call: TRBJ2-7; cdr3_aa: CSVDTGGLAGRSRYEQYF; cdr3_nt: TGCAGCGTAGACACAGGGGGACTAGCGGGACGGTCTAGGTACGAGCAGTACTTC
v_call: TRBV6-5; clone_size: NA; d_call: TRBD1; j_call: TRBJ1-1; cdr3_aa: CASSSQTGITSEAFF; cdr3_nt: TGTGCCAGCAGCAGCCAGACAGGGATCACCTCTGAAGCTTTCTTT
v_call: TRBV19; clone_size: NA; d_call: TRBD1; j_call: TRBJ1-1; cdr3_aa: CASSSPGTANTEAFF; cdr3_nt: TGTGCCAGTAGTTCGCCCGGGACAGCGAACACTGAAGCTTTCTTT
v_call: TRBV9; clone_size: NA; d_call: NA; j_call: TRBJ1-4; cdr3_aa: CASSPGGGSSEKLFF; cdr3_nt: TGTGCCAGCAGCCCCGGTGGGGGGTCGAGTGAAAAACTGTTTTTT
v_call: TRBV11-2; clone_size: NA; d_call: TRBD1; j_call: TRBJ1-1; cdr3_aa: CASSLAPGQRKNTEAFF; cdr3_nt: TGTGCCAGCAGCTTAGCCCCGGGACAGCGTAAGAACACTGAAGCTTTCTTT
v_call: TRBV28; clone_size: NA; d_call: TRBD1; j_call: TRBJ1-4; cdr3_aa: CASRRGQGYEKLFF; cdr3_nt: TGTGCCAGCAGGAGGGGACAGGGTTATGAAAAACTGTTTTTT